A single T cell receptor beta chain is shown here with its context. The record originates from a study of blood T cell repertoires in COVID-19. As for the study in general: Samples taken during acute and convalescent COVID-19 were collected in the United States, Italy and Spain. Nucleic acid was either cDNA or gDNA, and it came from T cells, B-cell-depleted T cells, or PBMCs.

This CDR3 is 15 amino acids long. The V and J ends lost 1 base and 5 bases, in that order; junction bases with no gene match: 3. Germline values: CDR1 SGHVS, CDR2 FNYEAQ. Per the study methods: Quantification of nucleated cells was approximated via reference gene primer amplification. Sequenced by immunoSEQ multiplex PCR; TCRdb stores in-frame clones only, minus some. V and J calls and clone size are given by that table; D and trimming were obtained from the DNA. The sample has about 62,000 clones; around 80% are singletons. The sequence was collected from a man in his sixties with acute or convalescent COVID-19. The V and J genes are TRBV7-6 and TRBJ2-7; TRBD2 matches at 12 bases. The sample taken for sequencing was peripheral blood. The chain's CDR3 is CASSLGLAGGHEQYF. The DNA for the CDR3 is TGTGCCAGCAGCTTAGGTCTAGCGGGAGGGCACGAGCAGTACTTC.